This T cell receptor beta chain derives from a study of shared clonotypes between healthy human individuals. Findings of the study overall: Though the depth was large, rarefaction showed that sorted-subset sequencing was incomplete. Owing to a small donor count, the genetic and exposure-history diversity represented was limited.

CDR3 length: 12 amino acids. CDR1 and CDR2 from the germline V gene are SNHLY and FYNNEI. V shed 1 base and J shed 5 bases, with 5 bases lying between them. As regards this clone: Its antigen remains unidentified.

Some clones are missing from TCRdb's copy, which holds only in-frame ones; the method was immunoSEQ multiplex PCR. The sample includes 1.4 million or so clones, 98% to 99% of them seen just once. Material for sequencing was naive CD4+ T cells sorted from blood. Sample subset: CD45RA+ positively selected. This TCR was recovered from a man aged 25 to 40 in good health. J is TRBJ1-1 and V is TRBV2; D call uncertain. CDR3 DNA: TGTGCCAGCAGTGAAGAGAGGACTGAAGCTTTCTTT. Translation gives CASSEERTEAFF.